This note documents a single T cell receptor (beta chain) sequence. Its antigen is undetermined. The source of the sample is a study of post-analysis software for immune sequencing data. At the level of the study: Multiple sclerosis in the patients followed relapsing-remitting, secondary progressive and progressive-relapsing courses.

Whole-study results and caveats: TRBV5-6, TRBV5-1 and TRBV20-1 were among 4 or 5 TRBV segments more frequent in patients than controls. When compared against controls, multiple sclerosis patients showed significantly lower normalized Chao1 diversity. Samples from one preparation batch, clustered by F measure, grouped strongly together.

The TCR beta cDNA libraries carried unique molecular identifiers. Approximately 550,000 cDNA molecules came from around 1 to 10 million T cells. TCRdb reprocessed the PCR reads with MiXCR, giving one entry per CDR3 protein. The sample holds about 430,000 distinct CDR3 sequences, approximately 37% seen once. The length of the CDR3 is 12 residues. CDR1 is MDHEN and CDR2 is SYDVKM in the germline V gene. This sequence joins TRBV28 and TRBJ2-4; no clear D gene. The end of the DNA fits TRBJ2-7 better, so the J call may be wrong. This clonotype was sampled from a girl between 2 and 10 years old with multiple sclerosis. Specimen: blood. For the CDR3, the DNA is TGTGCCAGTGGCGCCAGGACCTACGAGCAGTACTTC. It translates to CASGARTYEQYF.